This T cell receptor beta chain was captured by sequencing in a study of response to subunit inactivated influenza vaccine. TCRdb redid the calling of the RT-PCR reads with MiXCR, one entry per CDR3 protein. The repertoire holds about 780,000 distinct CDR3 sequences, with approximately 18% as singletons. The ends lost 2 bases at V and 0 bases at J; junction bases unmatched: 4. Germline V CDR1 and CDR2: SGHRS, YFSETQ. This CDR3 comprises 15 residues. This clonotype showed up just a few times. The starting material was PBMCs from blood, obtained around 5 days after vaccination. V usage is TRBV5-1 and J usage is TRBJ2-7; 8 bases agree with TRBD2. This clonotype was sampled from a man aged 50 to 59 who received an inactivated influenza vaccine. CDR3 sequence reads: CASSFSGNPSYEQYF. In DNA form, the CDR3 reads TGCGCCAGCAGCTTTAGCGGGAACCCCTCCTACGAGCAGTACTTC. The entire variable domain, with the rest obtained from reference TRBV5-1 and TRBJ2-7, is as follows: KAGVTQTPRYLIKTRGQQVTLSCSPISGHRSVSWYQQTPGQGLQFLFEYFSETQRNKGNFPGRFSGRQFSNSRSEMNVSTLELGDSALYLCASSFSGNPSYEQYFGPGTRLTVT.